Reported below is one TCR beta chain. Its cognate antigen has yet to be identified. Per-base qualities were not stored, and no clone one base away is much larger. The data were taken from a study of beta chain features in type 1 diabetes (dated by TCRdb to 2016 to 2019). In terms of the full investigation: Mean age, gender distribution, total cell number and subset yield did not differ between patients and healthy donors. The study compared TCRB repertoires of sorted circulating CD4+ T cell subsets between recently diagnosed type 1 diabetes patients and matched healthy donors. Regulatory and stem cell-like memory subsets were obtained from only 8 patients and about 8 healthy donors, while naive and central memory subsets were obtained from all 30 or so donors. A total of 107,917,701 sorted cells were examined across all samples, and the number of cells per subset was strongly correlated with RNA yield.

Study-wide conclusions, independent of this receptor: PCR might favor shorter templates, but patient and control samples were amplified and corrected together, so any skew would affect both groups equally. Because cDNA rather than genomic DNA was sequenced, highly expressing activated cells could have been over-represented, although no difference in activation and CD3 levels was found between groups. Fewer insertions and more nucleotide deletions at VDJ recombination sites were observed in patients with type 1 diabetes, implying thymic rearrangement abnormalities. Type 1 diabetes patients showed a moderate but significant shortening of TCRB CDR3 length in all four CD4+ subsets. Only small numbers of individuals were included in the HLA sub-analyses, which left unresolved whether HLA type had any influence on TCRB rearrangement. Naive, central memory and regulatory TCRB repertoires appeared to be more similar among patients than among healthy donors.

A single peripheral blood draw of approximately 120 mL on average was collected from each donor into heparinised tubes. Using a panel that included CD45RO, CCR7, CD25, CD127, CD95 and CD27, naive, central memory, regulatory and stem cell-like memory CD4+ T cells were sorted on a BD FACSAria II. Purity was above 95% for every sorted population. PBMCs were isolated immediately by Lymphoprep density gradient centrifugation and stained directly without culture. Samples were stained and sorted in pairs, with one healthy donor and one patient per experiment, so that batch effects were minimized. The High Capacity cDNA Reverse Transcription Kit was used to reverse transcribe all of the isolated RNA, meaning that expressed TCRB transcripts were what got sequenced. Deep immunoSEQ sequencing was performed on naive, central memory and regulatory T cell samples, with an average of approximately 4 million total reads per sample. Sorted cells were lysed in RLT buffer, and RNA was extracted using DNase-treated RNeasy Micro or Mini kits according to cell number. To prevent cross-contamination, every cell subset was processed on its own, while patient and healthy donor samples were processed together. TCRB sequences were amplified from cDNA with the immunoSEQ multiplex PCR, producing 87-bp fragments spanning the CDR3 region. Sequencing of the amplicons was performed on the Illumina HiSeq platform. The authors processed their data as follows. PCR bias was computationally corrected using synthetic template baselines, reads within Hamming distance 2 were collapsed, and singletons that could not be merged were discarded. By aligning reads against IMGT, V, D and J genes, CDR3 length, and insertions or deletions at six rearrangement sites were assigned. Within each subset, clonotype counts were normalized to sorted cell number, and only after that were true diversity and Gini coefficients computed with the tcR R package. Repertoire sharing was quantified using the overlap coefficient calculated on TCRB nucleotide sequences. As a proxy for the pre-selection repertoire, out-of-frame TCRB sequences from naive cells were analyzed. TCRdb took this table from immuneACCESS and kept in-frame rearrangements with V and J called. Such tables lack part of the clones; where checked against another copy, unresolved V genes explain under half of the gap, and the rest is unexplained. D and trimming were read from the DNA, whereas the V and J calls and clone size are those reported in that table. Across this sample there are fewer than 350,000 clones, with less than 20% seen only once. The biggest ten clones account for approximately 0.043% of the sample.

The sequenced sample was naive CD4+ T cells from blood. In the paper's terms, the cell subset or site label means: true naive CD4+ T cells. The source is a young woman in good health.

The CDR3 amino acid sequence is: CASSTGTGFTDTQYF. The base sequence is TGCGCCAGCAGCACCGGGACAGGGTTCACAGATACGCAGTATTTT. The rearranged segments are TRBV5-1 and TRBJ2-3; TRBD1 agrees with 9 junctional bases. The CDR3 measures 15 amino acids from cysteine to phenylalanine. Kept here is only the CDR3 DNA, which spans 45 bases and is read in frame from base 1. Based on the germline V gene, the CDR1 and CDR2 sequences are SGHRS and YFSETQ. At the junction V is shortened by 4 bases and J by 2 bases; bases outside the gene matches: 5.